The following is a T cell receptor beta chain sequence with its context. Its antigen is unknown. V was cut by 6 bases and J by 6 bases, with 12 bases left in between. Germline V CDR1 and CDR2: KGHSH, LQKENI. CDR3 length: 13 amino acids. The sample belongs to a study of cytomegalovirus exposure and HLA in healthy donors. Study-wide results and caveats: A later analysis associated roughly 15,000 TCR beta sequences with HLA alleles at a 0.05 false discovery rate.

In the PCR, 60 Vbeta and 13 Jbeta primers were used. Generated by immunoSEQ multiplex PCR, the TCRdb table keeps only in-frame clones and is missing some. The sample shows 200,000 to 250,000 clones, 70% to 85% of them seen only once. Sequencing used PBMCs. This rearrangement joins TRBV18 to TRBJ2-1; tentative D call: TRBD1 (5 bases). This clonotype was obtained from a woman in her fifties or sixties in good health and CMV-seropositive. CDR3 sequence: CASSSLTGNEQFF. CDR3 coding DNA: TGTGCCAGCTCGTCGCTTACAGGCAATGAGCAGTTCTTC.